This TCR beta chain was captured by sequencing in a study of response to subunit inactivated influenza vaccine. One entry per CDR3 protein, called by TCRdb with MiXCR from the RT-PCR reads. The repertoire holds over 650,000 distinct CDR3 sequences, with around a sixth as singletons. This clonotype has a count of ten or more. Its antigen is as yet unknown. Germline V gene data show CDR1 as SGHRS and CDR2 as YFSETQ. The CDR3 consists of 15 residues. Trimming removed 0 bases at V and 0 bases at J, with 10 bases between. General observations from the study: Authors suggested seasonal influenza vaccinations each recruit few new T cells.

The J gene is TRBJ2-7, the V gene TRBV5-1, with D possibly called TRBD1 or TRBD2 (5 bases each). The sequenced sample was PBMCs from blood, obtained around 5 days after vaccination. The clonotype originates from a man in his forties or fifties who received an inactivated influenza vaccine. As DNA, the CDR3 is TGCGCCAGCAGCTTGGAGTCGGGGCACTCCTACGAGCAGTACTTC. Translation gives CASSLESGHSYEQYF.